The TCR beta chain described here comes from a study of response to subunit inactivated influenza vaccine. Concerning this clonotype itself: Its antigen is currently unknown.

Whole-study findings and limits: The authors suggested that every seasonal influenza vaccination recruits few new T cells.

Using its own MiXCR run on the RT-PCR reads, TCRdb lists one record per CDR3 protein. This sample has under 850,000 distinct CDR3 sequences, with about 18% found just once. CDR1 is MNHEY, CDR2 SVGEGT, per germline. V was pared by 0 bases and J by 6 bases, with 15 bases of the junction left unmatched. The CDR3 totals 18 residues. Source: PBMCs from blood, taken 5 days after vaccination. This receptor was obtained from a man aged 50-60 years who received an inactivated influenza vaccine. This rearrangement joins TRBV6-2 or TRBV6-3 to TRBJ2-3; 7 bases match TRBD2. The CDR3 coding sequence is TGTGCCAGCAGTTACTCGAGAAGTTCTAGCGGACGGATGGATACGCAGTATTTT. As protein: CASSYSRSSSGRMDTQYF.